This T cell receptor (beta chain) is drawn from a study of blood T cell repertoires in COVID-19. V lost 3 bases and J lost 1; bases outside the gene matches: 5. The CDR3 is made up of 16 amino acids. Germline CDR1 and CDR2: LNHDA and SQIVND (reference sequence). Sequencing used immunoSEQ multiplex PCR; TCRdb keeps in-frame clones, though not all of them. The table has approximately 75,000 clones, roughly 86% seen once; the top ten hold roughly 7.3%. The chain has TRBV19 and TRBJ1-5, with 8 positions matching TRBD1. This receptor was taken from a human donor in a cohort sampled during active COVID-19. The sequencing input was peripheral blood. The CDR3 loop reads CASSIGTGGSNQPQHF. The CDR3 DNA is TGTGCCAGTAGTATTGGGACAGGAGGGAGCAATCAGCCCCAGCATTTT.